This entry lists 23 T cell receptor beta chains sequenced from one sample in a study of T cell responses to AZD1222 COVID-19 vaccine. Using immunoSEQ multiplex PCR, the repertoire was profiled, and TCRdb retains in-frame clones only, with some absent. Found here are approximately 170,000 clones, roughly nine tenths of them singletons; the top ten hold approximately 6.9%. This specimen consisted of peripheral blood, obtained on day 0 of AZD1222 vaccination. Receptor source: an adult in good health.

This sequence joins TRBV12-5 and TRBJ2-7; 9 bases agree with TRBD1. Germline V gene data show CDR1 as LGHNT and CDR2 as FRNRAP. With 0 bases clipped from V and 1 base from J, the junction kept 4 bases outside the gene matches. CDR3 length: 16 residues. The chain's CDR3 is CASGLVPGTGSYEQYV. The CDR3 nucleotides read TGTGCTAGTGGTTTGGTACCAGGGACAGGGTCCTACGAGCAGTACGTC.

A few counts support this clone. The chain has TRBV21-1 and TRBJ2-4; the D segment call TRBD2 is taken from the table without a DNA check. TRBV21-1 corresponds to a pseudogene. The CDR3 length is 19 residues. DNA of the CDR3: TGTGCCAGCAGCAAAGGGGCTAGCGGGCCCAGCCAGCCCAAAAACATTCAGTACTTC. Amino acid sequence: CASSKGASGPSQPKNIQYF.

This chain joins TRBV29-1 and TRBJ1-2; no clear D. Trimming removed 4 bases at V and 4 bases at J, with 10 bases between. The length of the CDR3 is 12 residues. Germline CDR1 SQVTM, CDR2 ANQGSEA. The CDR3 sequence is CSVVLASYGYTF. In DNA, the CDR3 is TGCAGCGTTGTACTGGCTAGCTATGGCTACACCTTC.

The chain combines TRBV11-2 with TRBJ2-7; maybe TRBD1 (6 bases). Germline V gives CDR1 SGHAT, CDR2 FQNNGV. The ends were cut back, 2 bases at V and 7 bases at J, with 18 bases in the middle. CDR3 length: 15 amino acids. In DNA, the CDR3 is TGTGCCAGCAGCTTAAGGCTCGCAGGGGCAGGAGAGCAGTACGTC. Its translation is CASSLRLAGAGEQYV.

The V gene is TRBV5-4, the J gene TRBJ2-2; D uncertain. The V end was cut by 0 bases, the J end by 3 bases, with 3 bases between. Looked up from germline, CDR1 is SGHNT and CDR2 is YYREEE (reference sequence). The CDR3 is 13 amino acids. As DNA, the CDR3 is TGTGCCAGCAGCTTGGTGGACACCGGGGAGCTGTTTTTT. It translates to CASSLVDTGELFF.

CDR3 in amino acids: CAISTTGQGTYEQYV. The CDR3 bases are TGTGCCATCAGTACGACGGGACAGGGGACCTACGAGCAGTACGTC. V gene TRBV10-3 combines with J gene TRBJ2-7; the match to TRBD1 covers 10 bases. Germline V lookup: CDR1 ENHRY, CDR2 SYGVKD. V trimming: 5 bases; J trimming: 2 bases; junction bases outside the gene matches: 6. This CDR3 has 15 amino acids.

The chain carries TRBV7-8 and TRBJ2-2; no firm D call. Germline V CDR1 and CDR2: SGHVS, FQNEAQ. This CDR3 comprises 13 residues. Trimming took 3 bases from V and 5 from J, leaving 7 bases between them. Written as DNA, the CDR3 is TGTGCCAGCAGCTTCCGAGGAACCGGGGAGCTGTTTTTT. This codes for CASSFRGTGELFF.

The chain couples TRBV12-5 to TRBJ2-7, with TRBD1 as a possible D gene (6 bases). The germline CDR1 and CDR2 sequences are LGHNT and FRNRAP. With 7 bases removed from V and 4 bases from J, the gap between germline ends came to 17 bases. This CDR3 has 14 amino acids. As DNA, the CDR3 is TGTGCTAGTGCCCTGGGCCCTACAGGGTACGAGCAGTACTTC. The encoded protein is CASALGPTGYEQYF.

CDR3 DNA sequence: TGTGCCAGCAGCGTTTTGAGGGTTGGGGTCACAGATACGCAGTATTTT. Its protein product is CASSVLRVGVTDTQYF. This sequence joins TRBV27 and TRBJ2-3; D is possibly TRBD2 (5 bases). Germline V gene sequence: CDR1 MNHEY, CDR2 SMNVEV (reference sequence). V lost 6 bases and J lost 2, with 18 bases in between. CDR3 length equals 16 residues.

V usage is TRBV29-1 and J usage is TRBJ2-1, with D hard to call. This CDR3 contains 10 residues. Between the trimmed V and J ends, which lost 4 bases and 8 bases, there was a span of 6 bases. Germline V lookup: CDR1 SQVTM, CDR2 ANQGSEA. CDR3 DNA: TGCAGCGTTGTAGCCGATGAGCAGTTCTTC. Translating gives CSVVADEQFF.

The chain has TRBV5-6 and TRBJ1-1, with D tentatively TRBD1 (6 bases). Trimming pared 6 bases from V and 0 bases from J, leaving 12 bases between. The length of the CDR3 is 14 residues. CDR1 and CDR2 from the germline V gene are SGHDT and YYEEEE. The CDR3 is CASTQTGMNTEAFF. The CDR3 nucleotides are TGTGCCAGCACTCAAACAGGGATGAACACTGAAGCTTTCTTT.

This chain joins TRBV19 and TRBJ2-6; no firm D call. CDR1 and CDR2 from the germline V gene are LNHDA and SQIVND (reference sequence). The CDR3 extends over 15 amino acids. The V and J ends lost 1 base and 0 bases respectively, with 4 bases between them. CDR3 bases: TGTGCCAGTAGTATAGGCTCCTCTGGGGCCAACGTCCTGACTTTC. This translates into CASSIGSSGANVLTF. The variable domain in full, completed from reference TRBV19 and TRBJ2-6, reads DGGITQSPKYLFRKEGQNVTLSCEQNLNHDAMYWYRQDPGQGLRLIYYSQIVNDFQKGDIAEGYSVSREKKESFPLTVTSAQKNPTAFYLCASSIGSSGANVLTFGAGSRLTVL.

The chain uses TRBV5-6 and TRBJ1-4; possibly TRBD1 for D (6 bases). CDR3 length: 15 amino acids. Germline V CDR1 and CDR2: SGHDT, YYEEEE. Between the trimmed V and J ends, which lost 5 bases and 0 bases, there was a span of 11 bases. The CDR3 nucleotides are TGTGCCAGCAGAACAGGGCCTACAACTAATGAAAAACTGTTTTTT. This codes for CASRTGPTTNEKLFF.

The chain joins TRBV5-4 to TRBJ2-1, with D perhaps matching TRBD1 (6 bases). The CDR3 spans 13 residues. Germline V lookup: CDR1 SGHNT, CDR2 YYREEE (reference sequence). The germline V and J ends were trimmed by 0 bases and 7 bases, with 8 bases remaining between them. CDR3 sequence: CASSLAQGNEQFF. CDR3 bases: TGTGCCAGCAGCTTGGCACAGGGTAATGAGCAGTTCTTC.

This chain uses TRBV7-9 with TRBJ2-2; the D is unclear. This CDR3 has 14 residues. Germline V lookup: CDR1 SEHNR, CDR2 FQNEAQ (reference sequence). V was cut by 4 bases and J by 5 bases, with 11 bases left in between. The CDR3 sequence: CASSSDLSTGELFF. The CDR3 DNA sequence: TGTGCCAGCAGCTCCGATCTCTCAACCGGGGAGCTGTTTTTT.

This clone was seen a single time. The V call is TRBV7-8, the J call TRBJ2-7; no clear D. In germline, CDR1 is SGHVS, CDR2 FQNEAQ. The CDR3 sequence is 15 residues long. The ends were cut back, 5 bases at V and 3 bases at J, with 17 bases in the middle. The CDR3 region has the DNA TGTGCCAGCAGCCCTACTGGACGGAGTTTCTACGAGCAGTACTTC. Amino acid sequence: CASSPTGRSFYEQYF.

CDR3 nucleotide sequence: TGCGCCAGCAGCTACCGGGGGGGCAATGAGCAGTTCTTC. Amino acids: CASSYRGGNEQFF. The chain recombines TRBV5-1 with TRBJ2-1; 8 nucleotides line up with TRBD2. This CDR3 region has 13 residues. J gave up 6 bases and V 3 bases, and 2 bases lay outside the gene matches. Germline V lookup: CDR1 SGHRS, CDR2 YFSETQ.

The chain recombines TRBV20-1 with TRBJ1-2; 7 bases are shared with TRBD1. CDR3 length: 15 residues. Per germline, CDR1 DFQATT and CDR2 SNEGSKA (reference sequence). J was trimmed by 4 bases and V by 3 bases; bases with no gene match: 11. CDR3 region: CSASQPTGRFYGYTF. In DNA, the CDR3 is TGCAGTGCTAGTCAGCCGACAGGGAGGTTCTATGGCTACACCTTC.

The chain is built from TRBV20-1 and TRBJ2-5; the D is unclear. Trimming took off 6 bases at V and 0 bases at J, with 14 bases between the two ends. The CDR3 contains 14 residues. The germline CDR1 and CDR2 sequences are DFQATT and SNEGSKA (reference sequence). For the CDR3, the DNA is TGCAGTGCCAGTAGTTTACGGGACCAAGAGACCCAGTACTTC. It encodes CSASSLRDQETQYF.

The V call is TRBV7-3, the J call TRBJ1-5; D is unclear. The V end was cut by 2 bases, the J end by 1 base, with 9 bases between. CDR3 length: 15 residues. Per the germline V gene, CDR1 is SGHTA and CDR2 is FQGTGA. The CDR3 reads CASSLWAVSNQPQHF. The CDR3, as DNA: TGTGCCAGCAGCTTATGGGCCGTCAGCAATCAGCCCCAGCATTTT. Full variable domain (remainder filled in from reference TRBV7-3 and TRBJ1-5): GAGVSQTPSNKVTEKGKYVELRCDPISGHTALYWYRQSLGQGPEFLIYFQGTGAADDSGLPNDRFFAVRPEGSVSTLKIQRTERGDSAVYLCASSLWAVSNQPQHFGDGTRLSIL.

The V call is TRBV6-5, the J call TRBJ2-7; D tentatively reads TRBD1 or TRBD2 (5 bases each). The CDR3 runs to 13 residues. The germline V and J ends were trimmed by 7 bases and 3 bases, with 13 bases remaining between them. The germline V gene encodes CDR1 MNHEY and CDR2 SVGAGI. DNA of the CDR3: TGTGCCAGCATAGGACTGGGGCTCTACGAGCAGTACTTC. This encodes CASIGLGLYEQYF.

The chain employs TRBV6-1 and TRBJ1-6; D remains unclear. This CDR3 spans 13 amino acids. Germline CDR1 MNHNS, CDR2 SASEGT. V was pared by 3 bases and J by 10 bases, with 10 bases between. The CDR3 loop is CASSDEAESPLHF. The CDR3 nucleotides read TGTGCCAGCAGTGACGAGGCAGAATCACCCCTCCACTTT.

This chain links TRBV5-1 with TRBJ2-5, with D possibly being TRBD2 (7 bases). The CDR3 runs 14 residues. The V end was cut by 4 bases, the J end by 5 bases, with 15 bases between. Germline V gives CDR1 SGHRS, CDR2 YFSETQ. The CDR3 DNA is TGCGCCAGCAGCCGGGGAGGGGGGCTGGAGACCCAGTACTTC. Translated: CASSRGGGLETQYF.